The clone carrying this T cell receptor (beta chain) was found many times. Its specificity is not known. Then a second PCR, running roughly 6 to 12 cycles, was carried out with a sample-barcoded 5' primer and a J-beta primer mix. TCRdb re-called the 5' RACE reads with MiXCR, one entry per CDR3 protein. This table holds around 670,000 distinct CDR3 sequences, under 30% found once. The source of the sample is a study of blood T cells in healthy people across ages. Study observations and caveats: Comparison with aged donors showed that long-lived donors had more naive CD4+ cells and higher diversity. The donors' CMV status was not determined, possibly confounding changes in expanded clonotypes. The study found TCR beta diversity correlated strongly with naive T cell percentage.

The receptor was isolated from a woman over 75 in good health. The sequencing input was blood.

This CDR3 reads CSARASGGATDTQYF. CDR3 DNA sequence: TGCAGTGCTAGGGCTAGCGGGGGGGCAACAGATACGCAGTATTTT. This chain links TRBV20-1 with TRBJ2-3, with 12 positions matching TRBD2. CDR1 and CDR2 from the germline V gene are DFQATT and SNEGSKA (reference sequence). The CDR3 has 15 amino acids. The V and J ends lost 3 bases and 3 bases, in that order; junction bases with no gene match: 4.